One and the same sample provided the 15 T cell receptor beta chains below, sequenced in a study of shared clonotypes between healthy human individuals. Clones were sequenced by immunoSEQ multiplex PCR, and TCRdb holds only the in-frame ones, with some missing. The table includes a few million clones, roughly 93% detected once. Sequenced material: naive CD4+ T cells from PBMCs. As for subset: CD45RA+ positively selected. The source is a man aged 18 to 30 in good health. Some clones in this sample may be carry-over from other donors' samples.

The J gene is TRBJ1-1, the V gene TRBV28, with TRBD1 identical over 7 bases. Germline V lookup: CDR1 MDHEN, CDR2 SYDVKM. The CDR3 has 16 residues. V trimming: 3 bases; J trimming: 1 base; junction bases outside the gene matches: 8. The CDR3 DNA is TGTGCCAGCAGTTTTTCAGGGGGATATTGGAACACTGAAGCTTTCTTT. Translating it yields CASSFSGGYWNTEAFF. Combining the CDR3 with reference TRBV28 and TRBJ1-1 gives the whole variable domain DVKVTQSSRYLVKRTGEKVFLECVQDMDHENMFWYRQDPGLGLRLIYFSYDVKMKEKGDIPEGYSVSREKKERFSLILESASTNQTSMYLCASSFSGGYWNTEAFFGQGTRLTVV.

The genes are TRBV6-5 and TRBJ1-1, with TRBD1 matching 7 bases. Trimming removed 5 bases from V and 1 base from J; junction bases left unmatched: 7. This CDR3 is built from 15 residues. Germline CDR1 reads MNHEY; CDR2 reads SVGAGI. The CDR3 region has the DNA TGTGCCAGCAGTGTGACGACAGGGAAGAACACTGAAGCTTTCTTT. Translation gives CASSVTTGKNTEAFF.

Comment on this clone: Other DNA sequences in the sample encode the same CDR3. This chain joins TRBV6-5 and TRBJ2-7; D not certain. The CDR3 runs to 11 residues. CDR1 MNHEY and CDR2 SVGAGI come from the germline V gene. V dropped 5 bases and J dropped 2 bases, with 4 bases sitting between them. The CDR3 DNA reads TGTGCCAGCAGTGGACCCTACGAGCAGTACTTC. Amino acid sequence: CASSGPYEQYF.

The chain couples TRBV9 to TRBJ1-5; D is undetermined. Germline V gene data show CDR1 as SGDLS and CDR2 as YYNGEE. Trimming shortened V by 4 bases and J by 6 bases, and 11 bases separated the two germline ends. The length of the CDR3 is 13 residues. Here the CDR3 reads CASSYQAGQPQHF. CDR3 nucleotides: TGTGCCAGCAGCTACCAGGCGGGTCAGCCCCAGCATTTT.

The chain links TRBV11-2 to TRBJ2-1, with 8 bases matching TRBD2. The V gene's germline CDR1 is SGHAT and CDR2 FQNNGV. This CDR3 region has 14 residues. J was trimmed by 4 bases and V by 3 bases; bases with no gene match: 2. The CDR3 is CASSFTSGYNEQFF. CDR3 nucleotides: TGTGCCAGCAGCTTCACTAGCGGATACAATGAGCAGTTCTTC.

The chain combines TRBV29-1 with TRBJ2-7, with 10 nucleotides matching TRBD1. The CDR3 extends over 14 amino acids. With 7 bases clipped from V and 2 bases from J, the junction kept 8 bases outside the gene matches. Germline CDR1 is SQVTM and CDR2 is ANQGSEA. CDR3 residues: CSAARDRGPYEQYF. CDR3 coding DNA: TGCAGCGCCGCCCGGGACAGGGGTCCCTACGAGCAGTACTTC.

The chain uses TRBV29-1 and TRBJ1-5; possibly TRBD1 for D (5 bases). The length of the CDR3 is 16 residues. Germline CDR1 and CDR2: SQVTM and ANQGSEA. Trimming shortened V by 4 bases and J by 0 bases, and 16 bases separated the two germline ends. The CDR3 is CSVGFGREDSNQPQHF. CDR3 in DNA: TGCAGCGTTGGATTCGGCAGGGAAGATAGCAATCAGCCCCAGCATTTT.

The rearrangement uses TRBV19 and TRBJ2-5, with TRBD2 matching 7 bases. Germline V lookup: CDR1 LNHDA, CDR2 SQIVND (reference sequence). Trimming at V came to 3 bases and at J to 5 bases, leaving 15 bases not matched to a gene. CDR3 length equals 17 residues. The CDR3 here is CASSINGGRRGRETQYF. The CDR3 bases are TGTGCCAGTAGTATTAATGGCGGGAGAAGGGGACGGGAGACCCAGTACTTC. Drawing the rest from reference TRBV19 and TRBJ2-5, the complete variable domain is DGGITQSPKYLFRKEGQNVTLSCEQNLNHDAMYWYRQDPGQGLRLIYYSQIVNDFQKGDIAEGYSVSREKKESFPLTVTSAQKNPTAFYLCASSINGGRRGRETQYFGPGTRLLVL.

The CDR3 loop reads CASRRTGVETQYF. The DNA for the CDR3 is TGTGCCAGCAGACGCACAGGGGTAGAGACCCAGTACTTC. V gene TRBV7-2 combines with J gene TRBJ2-5, with 7 nucleotides matching TRBD1. CDR1 and CDR2 from the germline V gene are SGHTA and FQGNSA. V trimming: 6 bases; J trimming: 4 bases; junction bases outside the gene matches: 5. CDR3 size: 13 residues.

This clone was counted a single time. The J gene is TRBJ2-7, the V gene TRBV5-1; tentative D call: TRBD2 (5 bases). The CDR3 loop spans 13 amino acids. The ends were cut back, 6 bases at V and 6 bases at J, with 16 bases in the middle. The germline CDR1 and CDR2 sequences are SGHRS and YFSETQ. Written as DNA, the CDR3 is TGCGCCAGCACCGAAAACATAAGCGGCGAGCAGTACTTC. Its protein is CASTENISGEQYF.

The chain carries TRBV5-6 and TRBJ2-7, with D possibly matching TRBD1 (5 bases). V lost 1 base and J lost 0, with 11 bases in between. CDR1 SGHDT and CDR2 YYEEEE come from the germline V gene. CDR3 length: 15 residues. The CDR3 reads CASSLWQGYSYEQYF. CDR3 nucleotide sequence: TGTGCCAGCAGCTTGTGGCAGGGATACTCCTACGAGCAGTACTTC.

Of note for this clone: Distinct nucleotide sequences in the sample also encode this CDR3. The chain combines TRBV6-5 with TRBJ1-2; D ambiguous. This CDR3 contains 13 residues. V gave up 6 bases and J gave up 2 bases, with 10 bases separating them. Germline CDR1 MNHEY, CDR2 SVGAGI. The CDR3 coding sequence is TGTGCCAGCAGGTTAGACGGGAACTATGGCTACACCTTC. It specifies CASRLDGNYGYTF.

Note on this clone: Additional DNA sequences in this sample encode the identical CDR3. V and J are TRBV9 and TRBJ1-5; no clear D. The germline V gene has CDR1 SGDLS and CDR2 YYNGEE. Deletions cut 0 bases from V and 3 bases from J, with 7 bases between. The CDR3 extends over 14 amino acids. The CDR3 loop reads CASSVDGSNQPQHF. CDR3 DNA: TGTGCCAGCAGCGTAGACGGTTCCAATCAGCCCCAGCATTTT. The full variable domain, completed using reference TRBV9 and TRBJ1-5, is DSGVTQTPKHLITATGQRVTLRCSPRSGDLSVYWYQQSLDQGLQFLIQYYNGEERAKGNILERFSAQQFPDLHSELNLSSLELGDSALYFCASSVDGSNQPQHFGDGTRLSIL.

The rearrangement links TRBV10-3 to TRBJ2-3; 8 nucleotides agree with TRBD1. This CDR3 is built from 16 residues. The V segment lost 5 bases and the J segment 2 bases; nucleotides outside the gene matches: 9. The germline V gene encodes CDR1 ENHRY and CDR2 SYGVKD. CDR3: CAISRTGGENTDTQYF. The CDR3 nucleotides read TGTGCCATCAGTAGAACAGGGGGTGAAAACACAGATACGCAGTATTTT.

This clone was seen a single time. The J gene is TRBJ2-7, the V gene TRBV28; 7 bases fit TRBD1. There are 14 residues in the CDR3. After removal of 1 base from V and 6 bases from J, the junction contained 6 bases not matched to a gene. Germline-derived CDR1 and CDR2 are MDHEN and SYDVKM. DNA of the CDR3: TGTGCCAGCAGTTTATTACAGGGGCTTGGCGAGCAGTACTTC. It yields the protein CASSLLQGLGEQYF.